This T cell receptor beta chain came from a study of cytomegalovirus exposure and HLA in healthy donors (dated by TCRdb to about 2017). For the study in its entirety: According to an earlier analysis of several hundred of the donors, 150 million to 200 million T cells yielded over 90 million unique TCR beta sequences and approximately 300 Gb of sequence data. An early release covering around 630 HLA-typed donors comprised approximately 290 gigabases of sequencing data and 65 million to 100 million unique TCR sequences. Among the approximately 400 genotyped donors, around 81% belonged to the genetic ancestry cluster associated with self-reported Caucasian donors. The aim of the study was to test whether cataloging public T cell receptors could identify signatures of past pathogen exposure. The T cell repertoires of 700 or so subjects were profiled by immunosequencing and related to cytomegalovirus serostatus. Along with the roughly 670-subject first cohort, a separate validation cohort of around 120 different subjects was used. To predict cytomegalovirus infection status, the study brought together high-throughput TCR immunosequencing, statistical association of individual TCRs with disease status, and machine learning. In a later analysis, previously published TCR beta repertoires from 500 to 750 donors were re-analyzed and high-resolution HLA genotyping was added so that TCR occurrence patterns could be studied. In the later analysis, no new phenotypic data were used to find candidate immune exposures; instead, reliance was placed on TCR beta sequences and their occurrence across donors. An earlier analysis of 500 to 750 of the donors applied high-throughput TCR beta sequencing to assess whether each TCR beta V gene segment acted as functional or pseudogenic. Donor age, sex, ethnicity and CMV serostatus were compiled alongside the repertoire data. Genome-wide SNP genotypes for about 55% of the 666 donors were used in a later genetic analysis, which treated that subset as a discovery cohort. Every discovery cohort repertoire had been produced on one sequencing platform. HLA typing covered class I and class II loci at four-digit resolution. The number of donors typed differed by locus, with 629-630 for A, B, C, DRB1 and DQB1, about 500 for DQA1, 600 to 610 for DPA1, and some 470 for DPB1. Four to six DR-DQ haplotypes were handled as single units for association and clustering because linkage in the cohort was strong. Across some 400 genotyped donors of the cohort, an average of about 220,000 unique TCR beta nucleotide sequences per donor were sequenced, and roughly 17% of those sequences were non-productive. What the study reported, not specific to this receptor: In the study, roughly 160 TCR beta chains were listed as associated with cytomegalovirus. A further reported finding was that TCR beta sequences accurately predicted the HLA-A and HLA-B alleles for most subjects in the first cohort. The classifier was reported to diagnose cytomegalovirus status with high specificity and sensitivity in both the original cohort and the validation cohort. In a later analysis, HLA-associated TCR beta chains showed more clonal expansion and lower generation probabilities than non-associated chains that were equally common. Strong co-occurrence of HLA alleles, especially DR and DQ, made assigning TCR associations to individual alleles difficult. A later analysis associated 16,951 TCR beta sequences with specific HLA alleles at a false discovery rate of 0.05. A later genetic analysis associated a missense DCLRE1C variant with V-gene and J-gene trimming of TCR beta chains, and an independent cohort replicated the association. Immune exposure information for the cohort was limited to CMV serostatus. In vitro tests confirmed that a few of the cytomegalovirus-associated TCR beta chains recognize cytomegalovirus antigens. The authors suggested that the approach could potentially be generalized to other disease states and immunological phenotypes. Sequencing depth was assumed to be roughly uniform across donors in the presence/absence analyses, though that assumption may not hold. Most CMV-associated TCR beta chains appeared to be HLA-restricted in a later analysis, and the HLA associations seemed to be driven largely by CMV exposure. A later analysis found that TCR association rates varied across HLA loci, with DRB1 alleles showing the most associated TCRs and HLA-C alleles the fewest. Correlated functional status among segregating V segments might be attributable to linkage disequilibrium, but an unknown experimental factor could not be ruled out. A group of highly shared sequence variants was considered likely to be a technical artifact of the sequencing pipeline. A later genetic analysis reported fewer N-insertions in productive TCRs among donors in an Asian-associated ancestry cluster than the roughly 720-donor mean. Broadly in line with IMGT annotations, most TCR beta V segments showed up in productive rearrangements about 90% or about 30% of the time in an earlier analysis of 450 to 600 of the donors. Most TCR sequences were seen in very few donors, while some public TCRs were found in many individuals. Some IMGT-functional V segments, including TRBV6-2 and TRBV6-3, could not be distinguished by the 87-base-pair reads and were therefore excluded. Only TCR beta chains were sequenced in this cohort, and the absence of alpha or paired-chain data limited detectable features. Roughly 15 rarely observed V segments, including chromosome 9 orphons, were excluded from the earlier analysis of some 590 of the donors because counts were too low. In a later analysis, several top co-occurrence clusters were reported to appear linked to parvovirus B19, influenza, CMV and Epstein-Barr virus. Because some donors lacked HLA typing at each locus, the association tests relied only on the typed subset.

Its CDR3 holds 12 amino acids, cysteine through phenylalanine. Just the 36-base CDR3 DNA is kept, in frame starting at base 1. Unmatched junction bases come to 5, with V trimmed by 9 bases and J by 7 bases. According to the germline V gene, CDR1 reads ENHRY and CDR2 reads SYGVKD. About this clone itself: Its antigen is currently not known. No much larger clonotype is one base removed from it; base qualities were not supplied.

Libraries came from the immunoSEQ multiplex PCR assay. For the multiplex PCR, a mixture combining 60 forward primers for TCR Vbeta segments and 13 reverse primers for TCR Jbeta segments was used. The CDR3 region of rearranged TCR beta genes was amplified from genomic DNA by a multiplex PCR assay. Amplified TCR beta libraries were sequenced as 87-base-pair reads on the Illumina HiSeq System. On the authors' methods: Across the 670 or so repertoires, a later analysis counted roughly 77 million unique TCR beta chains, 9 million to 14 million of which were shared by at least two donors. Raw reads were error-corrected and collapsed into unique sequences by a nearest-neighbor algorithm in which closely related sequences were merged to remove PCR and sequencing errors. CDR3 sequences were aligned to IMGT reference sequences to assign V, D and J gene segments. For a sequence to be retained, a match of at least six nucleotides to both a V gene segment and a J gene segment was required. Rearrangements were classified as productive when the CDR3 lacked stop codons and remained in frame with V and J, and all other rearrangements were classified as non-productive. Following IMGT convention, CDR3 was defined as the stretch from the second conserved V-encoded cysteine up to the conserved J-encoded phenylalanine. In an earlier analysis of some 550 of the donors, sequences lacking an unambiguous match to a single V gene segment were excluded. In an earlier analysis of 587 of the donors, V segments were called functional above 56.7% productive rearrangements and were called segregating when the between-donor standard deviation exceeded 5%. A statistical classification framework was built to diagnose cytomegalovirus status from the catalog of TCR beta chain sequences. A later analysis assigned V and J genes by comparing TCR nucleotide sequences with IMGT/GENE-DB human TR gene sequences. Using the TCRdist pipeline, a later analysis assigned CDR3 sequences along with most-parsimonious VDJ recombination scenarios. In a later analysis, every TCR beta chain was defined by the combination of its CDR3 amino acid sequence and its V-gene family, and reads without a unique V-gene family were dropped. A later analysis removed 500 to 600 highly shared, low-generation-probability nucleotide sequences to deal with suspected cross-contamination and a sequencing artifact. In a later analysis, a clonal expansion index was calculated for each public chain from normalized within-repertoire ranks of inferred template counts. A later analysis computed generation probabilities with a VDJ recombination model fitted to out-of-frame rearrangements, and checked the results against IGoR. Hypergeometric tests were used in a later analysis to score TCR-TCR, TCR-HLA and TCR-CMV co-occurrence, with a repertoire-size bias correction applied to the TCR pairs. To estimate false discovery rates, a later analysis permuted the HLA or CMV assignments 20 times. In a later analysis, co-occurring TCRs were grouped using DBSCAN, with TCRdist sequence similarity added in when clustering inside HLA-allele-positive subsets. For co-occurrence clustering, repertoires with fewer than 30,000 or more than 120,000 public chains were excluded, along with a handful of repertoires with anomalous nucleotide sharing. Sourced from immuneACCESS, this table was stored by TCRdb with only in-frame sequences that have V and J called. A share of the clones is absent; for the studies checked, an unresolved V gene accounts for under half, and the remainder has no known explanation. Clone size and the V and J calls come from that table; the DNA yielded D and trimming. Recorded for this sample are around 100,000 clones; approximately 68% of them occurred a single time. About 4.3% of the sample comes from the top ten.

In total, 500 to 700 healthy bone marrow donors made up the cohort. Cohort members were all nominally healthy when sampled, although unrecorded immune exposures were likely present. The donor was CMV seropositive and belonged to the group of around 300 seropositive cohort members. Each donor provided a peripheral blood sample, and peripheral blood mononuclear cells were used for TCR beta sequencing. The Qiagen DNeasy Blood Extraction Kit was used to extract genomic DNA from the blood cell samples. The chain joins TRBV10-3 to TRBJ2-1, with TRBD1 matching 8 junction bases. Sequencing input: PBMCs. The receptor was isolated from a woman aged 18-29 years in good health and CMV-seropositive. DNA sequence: TGTGCCATTCGGACAGGGATGAATGAGCAGTTCTTC. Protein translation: CAIRTGMNEQFF.